A single TCR beta chain is shown here with its context. This sample is part of a study of blood T cell repertoires in COVID-19. Background on the study: Material from acute and convalescent COVID-19 was sourced from the United States, Italy and Spain. The cDNA or gDNA used as material had been derived from T cells, B-cell-depleted T cells, or PBMCs.

Per the original data handling: Nucleated cell counts were estimated from reference gene primer amplification. Assay used: immunoSEQ multiplex PCR; TCRdb lists only in-frame clones, some missing. From that table come the V and J calls and clone size; the DNA was used to work out D and trimming. The sample has 110,000 to 150,000 clones; roughly 86% are singletons. CDR1 is LNHDA and CDR2 is SQIVND in the germline V gene (reference sequence). Trimming took 3 bases from V and 4 from J, leaving 18 bases between them. The CDR3 consists of 16 residues. This chain joins TRBV19 and TRBJ1-1; tentative D call: TRBD1 (5 bases). The sequence was obtained from a man in his 70s with acute or convalescent COVID-19. Sequencing was performed on peripheral blood. The CDR3 region has the DNA TGTGCCAGTAGTATGGGCAGGGAACGGTGGAGCACTGAAGCTTTCTTT. It is translated as CASSMGRERWSTEAFF.